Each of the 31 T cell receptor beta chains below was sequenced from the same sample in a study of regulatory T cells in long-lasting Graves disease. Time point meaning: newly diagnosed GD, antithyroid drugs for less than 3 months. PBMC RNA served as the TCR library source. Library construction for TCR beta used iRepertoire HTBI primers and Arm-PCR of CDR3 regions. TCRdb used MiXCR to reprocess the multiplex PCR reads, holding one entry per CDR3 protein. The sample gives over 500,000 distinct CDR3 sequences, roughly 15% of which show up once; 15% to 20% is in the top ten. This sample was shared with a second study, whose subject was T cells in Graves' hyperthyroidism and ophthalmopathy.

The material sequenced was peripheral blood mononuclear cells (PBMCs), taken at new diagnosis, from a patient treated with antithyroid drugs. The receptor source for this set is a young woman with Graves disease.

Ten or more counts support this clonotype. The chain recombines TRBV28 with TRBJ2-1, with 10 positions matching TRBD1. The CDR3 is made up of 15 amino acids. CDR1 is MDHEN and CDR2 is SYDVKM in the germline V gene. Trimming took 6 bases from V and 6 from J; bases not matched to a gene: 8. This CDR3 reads CASRTGQGNFNEQFF. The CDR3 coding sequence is TGTGCCAGCAGGACGGGACAGGGGAATTTCAATGAGCAGTTCTTC.

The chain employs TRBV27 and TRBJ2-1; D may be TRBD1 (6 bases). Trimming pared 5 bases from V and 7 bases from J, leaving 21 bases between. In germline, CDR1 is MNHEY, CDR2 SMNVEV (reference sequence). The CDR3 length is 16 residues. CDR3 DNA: TGTGCCAGCAGTCTCGCATCGCCCCAGGGGCGGAATGAGCAGTTCTTC. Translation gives CASSLASPQGRNEQFF.

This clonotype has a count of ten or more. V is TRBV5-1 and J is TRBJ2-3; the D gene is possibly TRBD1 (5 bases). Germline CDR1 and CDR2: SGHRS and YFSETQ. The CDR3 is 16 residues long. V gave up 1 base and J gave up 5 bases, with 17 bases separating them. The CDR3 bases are TGCGCCAGCAGCTTGTCGCCTAGGATGGGGCGAGATACGCAGTATTTT. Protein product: CASSLSPRMGRDTQYF.

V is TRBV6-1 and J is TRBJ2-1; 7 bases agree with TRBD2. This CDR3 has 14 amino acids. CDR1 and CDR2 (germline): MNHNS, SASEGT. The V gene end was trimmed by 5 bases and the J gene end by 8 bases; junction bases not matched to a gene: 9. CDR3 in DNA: TGTGCCAGCAGTACCCCAGGACTAGGGGATGAGCAGTTCTTC. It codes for CASSTPGLGDEQFF.

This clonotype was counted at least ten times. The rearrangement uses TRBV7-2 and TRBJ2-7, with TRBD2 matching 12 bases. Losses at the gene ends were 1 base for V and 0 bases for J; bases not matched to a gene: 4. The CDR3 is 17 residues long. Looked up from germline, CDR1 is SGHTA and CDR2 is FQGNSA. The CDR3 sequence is CASSLGLAGVISYEQYF. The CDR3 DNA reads TGTGCCAGCAGCTTAGGACTAGCGGGGGTCATCTCCTACGAGCAGTACTTC.

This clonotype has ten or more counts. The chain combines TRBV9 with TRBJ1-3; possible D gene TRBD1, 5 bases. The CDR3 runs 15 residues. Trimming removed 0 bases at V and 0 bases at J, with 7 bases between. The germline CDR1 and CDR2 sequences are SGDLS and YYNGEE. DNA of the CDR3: TGTGCCAGCAGCGTAGGGGGGAGCTCTGGAAACACCATATATTTT. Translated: CASSVGGSSGNTIYF.

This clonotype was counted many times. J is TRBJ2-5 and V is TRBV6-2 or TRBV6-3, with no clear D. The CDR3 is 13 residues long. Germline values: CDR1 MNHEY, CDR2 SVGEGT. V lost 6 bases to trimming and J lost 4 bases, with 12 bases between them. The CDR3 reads CASRLLARETQYF. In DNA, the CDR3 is TGTGCCAGCAGGTTACTGGCGCGAGAGACCCAGTACTTC.

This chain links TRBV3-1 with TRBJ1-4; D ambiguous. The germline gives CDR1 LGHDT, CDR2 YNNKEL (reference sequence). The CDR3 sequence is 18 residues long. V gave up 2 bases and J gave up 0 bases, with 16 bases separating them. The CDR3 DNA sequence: TGTGCCAGCAGCCAACGAAGGTATTCGGCTGCAACTAATGAAAAACTGTTTTTT. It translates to CASSQRRYSAATNEKLFF. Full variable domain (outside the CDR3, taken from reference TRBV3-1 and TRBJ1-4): DTAVSQTPKYLVTQMGNDKSIKCEQNLGHDTMYWYKQDSKKFLKIMFSYNNKELIINETVPNRFSPKSPDKAHLNLHINSLELGDSAVYFCASSQRRYSAATNEKLFFGSGTQLSVL.

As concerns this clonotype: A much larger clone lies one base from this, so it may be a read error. Here the CDR3 DNA reads TGCGCCAGCAGCGAACGACAGGCTACCTTCTACAATGAGCAGTTCTTC. Translated: CASSERQATFYNEQFF. The V and J genes are TRBV5-1 and TRBJ2-1; possible D gene TRBD1, 6 bases. Trimming removed 4 bases at V and 3 bases at J, with 17 bases between. Per germline, CDR1 SGHRS and CDR2 YFSETQ. This CDR3 region has 16 residues.

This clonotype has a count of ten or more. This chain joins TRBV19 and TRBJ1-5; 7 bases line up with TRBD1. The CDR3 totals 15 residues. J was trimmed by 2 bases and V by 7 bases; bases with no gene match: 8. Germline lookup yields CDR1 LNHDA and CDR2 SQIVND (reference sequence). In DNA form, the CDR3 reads TGTGCCAGTATCAAAACAGGGGCGGGCAATCAGCCCCAGCATTTT. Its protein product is CASIKTGAGNQPQHF.

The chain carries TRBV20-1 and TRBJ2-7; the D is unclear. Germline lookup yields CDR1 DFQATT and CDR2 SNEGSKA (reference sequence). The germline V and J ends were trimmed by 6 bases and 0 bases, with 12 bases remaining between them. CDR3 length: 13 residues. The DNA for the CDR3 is TGCAGTGCCTTCTACGCGAGCTCCTACGAGCAGTACTTC. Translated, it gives CSAFYASSYEQYF.

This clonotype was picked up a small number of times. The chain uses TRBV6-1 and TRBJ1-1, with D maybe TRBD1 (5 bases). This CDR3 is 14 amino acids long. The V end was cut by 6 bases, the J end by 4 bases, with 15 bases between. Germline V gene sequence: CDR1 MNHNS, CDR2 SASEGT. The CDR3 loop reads CASRGTAGGTEAFF. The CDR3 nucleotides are TGTGCCAGCAGGGGCACGGCCGGGGGCACTGAAGCTTTCTTT.

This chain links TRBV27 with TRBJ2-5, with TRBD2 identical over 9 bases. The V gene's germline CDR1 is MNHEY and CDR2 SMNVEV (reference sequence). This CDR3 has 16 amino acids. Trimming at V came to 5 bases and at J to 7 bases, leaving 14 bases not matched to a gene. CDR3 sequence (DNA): TGTGCCAGCAGTAAACCGACTAGCGGCCGAGGTGGGACCCAGTACTTC. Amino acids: CASSKPTSGRGGTQYF.

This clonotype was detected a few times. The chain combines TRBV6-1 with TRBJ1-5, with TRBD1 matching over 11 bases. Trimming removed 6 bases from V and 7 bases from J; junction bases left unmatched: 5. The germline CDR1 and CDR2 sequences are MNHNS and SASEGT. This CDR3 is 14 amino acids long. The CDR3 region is CASRRGQGAQPQHF. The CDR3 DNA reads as TGTGCCAGCAGGAGAGGACAGGGGGCGCAGCCCCAGCATTTT.

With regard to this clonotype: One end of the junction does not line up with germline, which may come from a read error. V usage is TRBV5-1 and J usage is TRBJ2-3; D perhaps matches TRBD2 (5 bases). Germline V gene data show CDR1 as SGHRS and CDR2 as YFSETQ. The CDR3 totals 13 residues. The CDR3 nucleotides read TGCGTCAGCAGCGGTCTCGGCACAGATACGCAGTATTTT. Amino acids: CVSSGLGTDTQYF.

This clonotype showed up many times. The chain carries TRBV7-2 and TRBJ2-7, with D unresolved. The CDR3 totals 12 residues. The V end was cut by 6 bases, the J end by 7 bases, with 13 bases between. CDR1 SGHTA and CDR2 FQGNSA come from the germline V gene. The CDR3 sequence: CASSPVAGEQYF. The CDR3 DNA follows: TGTGCCAGCAGTCCCGTAGCTGGGGAGCAGTACTTC.

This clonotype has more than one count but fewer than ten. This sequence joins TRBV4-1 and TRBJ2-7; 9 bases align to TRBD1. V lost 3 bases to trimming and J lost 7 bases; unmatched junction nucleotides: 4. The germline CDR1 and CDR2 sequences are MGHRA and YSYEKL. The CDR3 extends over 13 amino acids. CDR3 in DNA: TGCGCCAGCAGCCAGACAGGGGGTCGAGAGCAGTACTTC. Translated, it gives CASSQTGGREQYF.

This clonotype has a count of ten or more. In nucleotides, the CDR3 is TGTGCCAGCAGTTTTAGTCAGGGAGGGGGTGAGCAGTTCTTC. This codes for CASSFSQGGGEQFF. This chain links TRBV27 with TRBJ2-1, with D tentatively TRBD2 (7 bases). CDR1 is MNHEY, CDR2 SMNVEV, per germline (reference sequence). CDR3 length equals 14 residues. V lost 3 bases and J lost 9, with 15 bases in between.

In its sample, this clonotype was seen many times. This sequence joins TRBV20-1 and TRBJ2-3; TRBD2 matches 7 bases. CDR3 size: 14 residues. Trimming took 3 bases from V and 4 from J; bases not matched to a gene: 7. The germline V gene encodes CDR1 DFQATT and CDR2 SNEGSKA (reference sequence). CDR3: CSASVGGRSDTQYF. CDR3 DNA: TGCAGTGCTAGTGTGGGAGGGCGGTCAGATACGCAGTATTTT.

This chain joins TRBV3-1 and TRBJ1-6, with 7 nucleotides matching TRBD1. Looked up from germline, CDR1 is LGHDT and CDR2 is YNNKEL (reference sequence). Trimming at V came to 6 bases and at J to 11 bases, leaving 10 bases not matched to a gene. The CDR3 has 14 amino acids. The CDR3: CASRRDPQGPPLHF. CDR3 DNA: TGTGCCAGCAGACGCGATCCACAGGGGCCACCCCTCCACTTT.

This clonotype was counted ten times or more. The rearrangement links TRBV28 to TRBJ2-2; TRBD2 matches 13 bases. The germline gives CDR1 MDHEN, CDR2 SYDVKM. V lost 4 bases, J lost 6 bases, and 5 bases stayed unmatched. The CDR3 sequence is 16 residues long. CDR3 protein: CASSSGLAGVAGELFF. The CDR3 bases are TGTGCCAGCAGTTCTGGACTAGCGGGAGTGGCCGGGGAGCTGTTTTTT.

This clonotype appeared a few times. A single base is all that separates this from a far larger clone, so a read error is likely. The CDR3 sequence is CASSSLGQRSGEASF. The CDR3 nucleotides read TGTGCCAGCAGCTCTTTGGGACAACGCTCCGGTGAAGCTTCCTTT. The rearrangement joins TRBV5-6 to TRBJ1-1; weak D call: TRBD1 (6 bases). The CDR3 totals 15 residues. CDR1 and CDR2 (germline): SGHDT, YYEEEE.

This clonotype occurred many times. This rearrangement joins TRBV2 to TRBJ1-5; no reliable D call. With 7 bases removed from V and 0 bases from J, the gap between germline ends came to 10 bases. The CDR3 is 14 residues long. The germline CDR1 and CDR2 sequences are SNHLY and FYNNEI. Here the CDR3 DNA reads TGTGCCAGCAAGTACGGTTATAGCAATCAGCCCCAGCATTTT. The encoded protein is CASKYGYSNQPQHF.

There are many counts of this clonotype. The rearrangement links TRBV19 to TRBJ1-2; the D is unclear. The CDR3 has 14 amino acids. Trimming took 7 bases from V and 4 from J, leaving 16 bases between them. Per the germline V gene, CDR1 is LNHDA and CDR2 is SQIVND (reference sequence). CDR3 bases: TGTGCCAGTAATTACGACGCGGGAATCTATGGCTACACCTTC. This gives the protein CASNYDAGIYGYTF.

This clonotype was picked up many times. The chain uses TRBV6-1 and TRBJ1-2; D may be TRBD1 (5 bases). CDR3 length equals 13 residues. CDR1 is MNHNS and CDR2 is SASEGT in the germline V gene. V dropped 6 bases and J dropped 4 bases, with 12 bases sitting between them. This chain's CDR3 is CASRETVSYGYTF. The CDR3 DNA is TGTGCCAGCAGAGAGACAGTGAGCTATGGCTACACCTTC.

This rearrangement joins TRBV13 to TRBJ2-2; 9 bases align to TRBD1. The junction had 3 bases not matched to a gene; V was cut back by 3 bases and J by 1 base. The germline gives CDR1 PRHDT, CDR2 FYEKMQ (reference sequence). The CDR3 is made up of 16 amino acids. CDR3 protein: CASSFSDRGNTGELFF. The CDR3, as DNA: TGTGCCAGCAGCTTTTCGGACAGGGGGAACACCGGGGAGCTGTTTTTT. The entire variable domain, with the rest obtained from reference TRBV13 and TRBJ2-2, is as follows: AAGVIQSPRHLIKEKRETATLKCYPIPRHDTVYWYQQGPGQDPQFLISFYEKMQSDKGSIPDRFSAQQFSDYHSELNMSSLELGDSALYFCASSFSDRGNTGELFFGEGSRLTVL.

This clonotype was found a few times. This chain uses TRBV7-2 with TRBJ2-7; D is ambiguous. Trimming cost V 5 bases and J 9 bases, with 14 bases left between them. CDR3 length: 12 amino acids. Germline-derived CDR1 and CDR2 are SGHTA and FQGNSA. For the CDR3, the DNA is TGTGCCAGCAGCCTCGGCAGGATCGGGCAGTACTTC. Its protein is CASSLGRIGQYF.

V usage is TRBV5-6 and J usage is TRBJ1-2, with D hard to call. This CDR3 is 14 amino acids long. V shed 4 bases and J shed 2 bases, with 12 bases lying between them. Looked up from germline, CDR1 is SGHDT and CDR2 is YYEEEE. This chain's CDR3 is CASSTMAENYGYTF. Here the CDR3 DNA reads TGTGCCAGCAGCACCATGGCTGAGAACTATGGCTACACCTTC.

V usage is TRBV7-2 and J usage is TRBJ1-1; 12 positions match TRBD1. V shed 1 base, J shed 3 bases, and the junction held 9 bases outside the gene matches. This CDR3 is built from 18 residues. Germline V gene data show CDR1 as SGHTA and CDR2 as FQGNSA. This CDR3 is CASSLVGGQGAFDTEAFF. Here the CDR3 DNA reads TGTGCCAGCAGCTTAGTAGGGGGACAGGGGGCGTTCGACACTGAAGCTTTCTTT.

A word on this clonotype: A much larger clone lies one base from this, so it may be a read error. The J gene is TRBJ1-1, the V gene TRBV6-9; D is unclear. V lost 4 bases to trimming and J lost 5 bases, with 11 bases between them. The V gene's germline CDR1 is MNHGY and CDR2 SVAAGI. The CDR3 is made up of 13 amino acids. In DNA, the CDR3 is TGTGCCAGCAGTTCTTCTAGTGTAACTGAAGCTTTCTTT. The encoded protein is CASSSSSVTEAFF.

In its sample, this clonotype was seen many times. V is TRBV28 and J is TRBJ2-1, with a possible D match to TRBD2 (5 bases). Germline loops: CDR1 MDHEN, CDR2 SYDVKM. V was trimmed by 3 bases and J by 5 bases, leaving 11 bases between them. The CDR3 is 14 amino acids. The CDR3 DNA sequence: TGTGCCAGCAGTTTCTCGGACGGGGACAATGAGCAGTTCTTC. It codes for CASSFSDGDNEQFF.